This TCR beta chain was captured in a study of T cell responses to AZD1222 COVID-19 vaccine. Note on this clone: Its antigen is undetermined.

Clones were read by immunoSEQ multiplex PCR, and TCRdb kept only the in-frame ones, dropping some. The repertoire holds over 150,000 clones, with approximately 92% as singletons. General study results and limits: Only a handful of AZD1222 recipients, several in all, had baseline seropositivity. A mostly white British donor set with more females was recruited, and clonal diversity was possibly underestimated. Only after the peak T cell response were repertoires sampled. Close to half of spike-specific TCRs reportedly recognize unmutated variant regions.

V dropped 6 bases and J dropped 1; count of bases not matched to a gene: 4. The CDR3 runs to 15 residues. The germline V gene encodes CDR1 MNHEY and CDR2 SVGAGI. This sequence originates from an adult in good health. The chain links TRBV6-5 to TRBJ2-1; the match to TRBD1 covers 9 bases. The sample was peripheral blood, taken on day 0 of AZD1222 vaccination. CDR3 coding DNA: TGTGCCAGCAGCTTGGACAGGGGTTCCTACAATGAGCAGTTCTTC. This translates into CASSLDRGSYNEQFF.